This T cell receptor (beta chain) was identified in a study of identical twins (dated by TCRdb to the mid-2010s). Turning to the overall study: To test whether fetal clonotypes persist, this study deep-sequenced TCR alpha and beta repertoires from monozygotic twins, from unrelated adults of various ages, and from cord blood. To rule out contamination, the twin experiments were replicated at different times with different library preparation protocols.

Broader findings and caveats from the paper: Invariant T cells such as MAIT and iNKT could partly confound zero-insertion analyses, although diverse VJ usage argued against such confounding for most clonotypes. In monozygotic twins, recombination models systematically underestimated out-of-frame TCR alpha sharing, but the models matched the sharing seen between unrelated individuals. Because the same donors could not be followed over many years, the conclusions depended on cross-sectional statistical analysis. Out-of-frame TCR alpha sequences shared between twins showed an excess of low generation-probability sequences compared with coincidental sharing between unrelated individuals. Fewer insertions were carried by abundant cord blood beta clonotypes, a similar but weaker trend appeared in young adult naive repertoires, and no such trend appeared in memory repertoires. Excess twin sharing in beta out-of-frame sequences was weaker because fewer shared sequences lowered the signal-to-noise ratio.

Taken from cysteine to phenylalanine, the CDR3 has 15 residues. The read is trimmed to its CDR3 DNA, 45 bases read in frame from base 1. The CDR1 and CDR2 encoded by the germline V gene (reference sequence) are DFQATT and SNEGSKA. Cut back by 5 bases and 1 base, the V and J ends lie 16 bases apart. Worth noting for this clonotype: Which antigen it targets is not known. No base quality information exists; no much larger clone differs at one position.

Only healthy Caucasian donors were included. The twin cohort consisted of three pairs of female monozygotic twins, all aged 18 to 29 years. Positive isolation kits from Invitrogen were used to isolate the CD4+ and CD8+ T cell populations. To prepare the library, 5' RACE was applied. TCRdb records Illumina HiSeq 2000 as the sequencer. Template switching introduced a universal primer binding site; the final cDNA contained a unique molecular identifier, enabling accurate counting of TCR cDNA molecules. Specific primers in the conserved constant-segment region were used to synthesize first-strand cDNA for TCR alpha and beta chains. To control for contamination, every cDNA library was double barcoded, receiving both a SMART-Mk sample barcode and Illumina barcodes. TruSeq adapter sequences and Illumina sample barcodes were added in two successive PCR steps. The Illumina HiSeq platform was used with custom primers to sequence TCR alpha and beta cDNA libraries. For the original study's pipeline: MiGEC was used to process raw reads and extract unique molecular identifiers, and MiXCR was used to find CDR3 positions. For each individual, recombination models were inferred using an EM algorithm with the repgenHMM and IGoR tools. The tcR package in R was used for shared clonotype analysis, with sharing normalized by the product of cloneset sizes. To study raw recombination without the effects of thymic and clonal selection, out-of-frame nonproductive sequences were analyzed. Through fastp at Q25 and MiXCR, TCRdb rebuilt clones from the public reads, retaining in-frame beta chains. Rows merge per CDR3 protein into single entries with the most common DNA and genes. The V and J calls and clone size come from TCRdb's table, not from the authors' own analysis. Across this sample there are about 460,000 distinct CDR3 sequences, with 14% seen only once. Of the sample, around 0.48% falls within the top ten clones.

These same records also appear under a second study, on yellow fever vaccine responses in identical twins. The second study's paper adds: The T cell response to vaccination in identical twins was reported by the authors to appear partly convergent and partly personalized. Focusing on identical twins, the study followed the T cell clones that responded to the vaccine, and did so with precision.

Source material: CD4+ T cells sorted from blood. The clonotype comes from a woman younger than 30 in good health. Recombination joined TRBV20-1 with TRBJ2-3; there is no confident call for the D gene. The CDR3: CSAEMVVGGTDTQYF. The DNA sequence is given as TGCAGTGCTGAGATGGTGGTCGGAGGCACAGATACGCAGTATTTT.